The text below deals with one T cell receptor (beta chain). This clone's antigen is unknown. No much larger clonotype is one base removed from it; base qualities were not supplied. According to the study, the label for this sample's treatment or condition signals: roughly 19 received Ad26.COV2.S at low or high dose, single or two shots; roughly five received placebo; per-sample allocation not given. Repertoires of vaccine and placebo recipients were sequenced from samples taken on day 63 after the first injection. In Cohort 1b, roughly 25 adults aged 18-55 years were enrolled at a single site in Boston, USA, between 29 July and 7 August 2020. Ad26.COV2.S was a replication-incompetent adenovirus type 26 vector expressing a prefusion-stabilized SARS-CoV-2 spike protein from the original Wuhan strain. This sample is part of a study of Ad26.COV2.S vaccination and SARS-CoV-2 variants (dated by TCRdb to about 2021). About the investigation overall: Vaccine-arm donors came from COV1001, a multicentre, randomized, double-blind, placebo-controlled phase I-IIa trial of Ad26.COV2.S in healthy adults. Ad26.COV2.S was administered intramuscularly at a dose of 5x10^10 or 1x10^11 viral particles, either as one shot or as two shots given 56 days apart. TCRbeta repertoire sequencing was used to assess the specificity and breadth of SARS-CoV-2-reactive T cell receptors after Ad26.COV2.S vaccination. The TCR-sequenced set comprised around 30 samples: some 20 Ad26.COV2.S vaccine recipients, 5 placebo recipients and 8 SARS-CoV-2 convalescent individuals. Participants in the trial were split at random into five groups of five each, receiving low-dose or high-dose Ad26.COV2.S once or twice, or else placebo on both occasions. Blinding of investigators to trial group allocation was maintained during experiments and outcome assessment. Points the paper makes about the study in general: Compared with placebo recipients, Ad26.COV2.S recipients showed higher spike-specific TCR breadth (P = 0.0014). After vaccination, substantial breadth of spike-specific CD8+ and CD4+ T cell responses was reported. Vaccine and placebo recipients had comparable non-spike TCR breadth, which fits with the vaccine containing only spike. The study was not powered for comparison of responses between vaccine doses or regimens. According to the authors, total T cell responses may have been underestimated by the TCR breadth and depth analyses.

The immunoSEQ Assay was the method used to sequence TCRbeta CDR3 regions. After extraction, genomic DNA underwent amplification by bias-controlled multiplex PCR, followed by high-throughput sequencing. Turning to the authors' computational methods: To quantify the absolute abundance of each unique TCRbeta CDR3 region, sequences were collapsed and filtered. Usable DNA was measured by amplifying reference genes present in all nucleated cells, and TCRbeta template counts were normalized to that usable DNA to estimate T cell fraction. Repertoire TCRs were annotated as SARS-CoV-2-specific by exact matching of V gene, CDR3 amino acid sequence and J gene to a known reactive TCR set. The reference SARS-CoV-2 TCR set was derived from MIRA and filtered for enrichment in COVID-19-positive ImmuneCODE repertoires, a step that removed public or cross-reactive TCRs. Using the MIRA antigens, annotated TCRs were further analysed by specific ORF or by position within an ORF. Breadth was defined as the number of annotated unique rearrangements divided by the total number of unique productive rearrangements, and depth was defined as the summed frequency of the annotated unique rearrangements. TCR breadth was compared between groups using two-sided Wilcoxon rank-sum tests. Imported from immuneACCESS, the table was reduced by TCRdb to in-frame sequences with V and J called. These copies leave out some clones; in studies compared against another copy, an unresolved V gene accounts for under half, and the cause of the remainder is not known. V and J calls and clone size follow that table, whereas D and trimming were derived from the DNA. Counted in this sample were a few hundred thousand clones; roughly 91% of them appeared once. Around 3.6% of the sample is in the top ten clones.

V loses 3 bases, J loses 6 bases, and the germline ends lie 9 bases apart. From its cysteine to its phenylalanine, the CDR3 spans 13 amino acids. This entry keeps only the CDR3 DNA: 39 bases, framed from base 1. The germline V gene yields KGHDR for CDR1 and SFDVKD for CDR2. Recombination joined TRBV24-1 with TRBJ2-3, with TRBD1 as a weak D call on 5 bases. This TCR came from a person between 18 and 65 years old who received the Ad26.COV2.S COVID-19 vaccine or a placebo. The source material was peripheral blood, sampled in a trial of Ad26.COV2.S vaccine versus placebo. The CDR3 here reads CATSDGHRDTQYF. DNA sequence: TGTGCCACCAGTGATGGACACCGGGATACGCAGTATTTT.